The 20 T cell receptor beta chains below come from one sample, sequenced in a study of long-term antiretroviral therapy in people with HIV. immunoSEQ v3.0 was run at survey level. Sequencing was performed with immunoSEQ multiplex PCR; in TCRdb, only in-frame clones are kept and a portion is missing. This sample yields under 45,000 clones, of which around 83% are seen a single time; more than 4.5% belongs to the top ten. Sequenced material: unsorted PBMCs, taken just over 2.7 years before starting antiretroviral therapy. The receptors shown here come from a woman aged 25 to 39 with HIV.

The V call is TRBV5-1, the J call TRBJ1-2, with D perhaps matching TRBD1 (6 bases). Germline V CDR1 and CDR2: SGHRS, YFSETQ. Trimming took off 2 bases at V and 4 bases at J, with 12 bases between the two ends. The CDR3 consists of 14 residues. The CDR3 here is CASSLGQPRYGYTF. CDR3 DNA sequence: TGCGCCAGCAGCTTAGGACAGCCTCGCTATGGCTACACCTTC.

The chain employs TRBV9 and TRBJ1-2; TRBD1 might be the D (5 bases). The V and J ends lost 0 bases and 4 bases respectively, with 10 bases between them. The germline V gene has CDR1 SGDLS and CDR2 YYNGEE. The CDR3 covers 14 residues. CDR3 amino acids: CASSVGGTSYGYTF. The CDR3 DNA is TGTGCCAGCAGCGTAGGGGGGACCTCCTATGGCTACACCTTC. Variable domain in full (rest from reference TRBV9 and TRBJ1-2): DSGVTQTPKHLITATGQRVTLRCSPRSGDLSVYWYQQSLDQGLQFLIQYYNGEERAKGNILERFSAQQFPDLHSELNLSSLELGDSALYFCASSVGGTSYGYTFGSGTRLTVV.

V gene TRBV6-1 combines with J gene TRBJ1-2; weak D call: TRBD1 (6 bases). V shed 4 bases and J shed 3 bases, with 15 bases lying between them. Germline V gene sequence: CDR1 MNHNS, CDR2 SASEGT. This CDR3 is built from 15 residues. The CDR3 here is CASSGGGAGDYGYTF. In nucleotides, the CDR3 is TGTGCCAGCAGTGGTGGGGGGGCCGGGGACTATGGCTACACCTTC.

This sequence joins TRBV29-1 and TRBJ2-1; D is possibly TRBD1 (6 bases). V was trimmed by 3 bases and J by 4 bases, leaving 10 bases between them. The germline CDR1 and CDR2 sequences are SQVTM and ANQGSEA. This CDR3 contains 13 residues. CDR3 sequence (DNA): TGCAGCGTTGACCATACAGGGTACAATGAGCAGTTCTTC. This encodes CSVDHTGYNEQFF.

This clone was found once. CDR3 sequence reads: CASSPWGEETQYF. CDR3 DNA: TGTGCCAGCAGTCCCTGGGGGGAAGAGACCCAGTACTTC. The chain is built from TRBV27 and TRBJ2-5, with a possible D match to TRBD2 (6 bases). V lost 5 bases and J lost 3, with 10 bases in between. There are 13 residues in the CDR3. Germline V gene sequence: CDR1 MNHEY, CDR2 SMNVEV (reference sequence).

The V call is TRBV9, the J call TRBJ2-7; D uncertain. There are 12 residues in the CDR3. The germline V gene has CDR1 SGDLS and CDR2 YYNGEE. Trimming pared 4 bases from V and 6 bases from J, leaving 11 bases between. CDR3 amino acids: CASSLEFGEQYF. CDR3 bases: TGTGCCAGCAGCCTAGAGTTTGGCGAGCAGTACTTC.

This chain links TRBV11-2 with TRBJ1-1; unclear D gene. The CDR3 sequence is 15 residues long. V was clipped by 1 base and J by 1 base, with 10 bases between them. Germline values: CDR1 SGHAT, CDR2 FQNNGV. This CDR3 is CASSLGVAGNTEAFF. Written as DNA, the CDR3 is TGTGCCAGCAGCTTAGGAGTTGCCGGGAACACTGAAGCTTTCTTT.

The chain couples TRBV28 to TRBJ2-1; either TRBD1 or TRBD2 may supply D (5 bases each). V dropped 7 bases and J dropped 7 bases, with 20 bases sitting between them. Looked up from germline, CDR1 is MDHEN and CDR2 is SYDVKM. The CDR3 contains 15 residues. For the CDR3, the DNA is TGTGCCAGCAATCGACCGGGACCGGCGGTGAATGAGCAGTTCTTC. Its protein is CASNRPGPAVNEQFF.

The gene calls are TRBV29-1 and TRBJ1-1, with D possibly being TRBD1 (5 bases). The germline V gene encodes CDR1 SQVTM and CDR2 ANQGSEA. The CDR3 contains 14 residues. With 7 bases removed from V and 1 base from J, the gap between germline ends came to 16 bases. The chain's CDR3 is CSAVLGGKNTEAFF. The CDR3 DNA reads TGCAGCGCCGTGCTTGGGGGAAAGAACACTGAAGCTTTCTTT.

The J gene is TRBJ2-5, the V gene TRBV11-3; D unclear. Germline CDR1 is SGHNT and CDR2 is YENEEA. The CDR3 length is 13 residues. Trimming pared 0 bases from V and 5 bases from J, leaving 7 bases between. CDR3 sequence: CASSLEQTETQYF. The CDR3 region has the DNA TGTGCCAGCAGCTTAGAACAGACCGAGACCCAGTACTTC. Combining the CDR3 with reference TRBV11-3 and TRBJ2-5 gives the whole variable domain EAGVVQSPRYKIIEKKQPVAFWCNPISGHNTLYWYLQNLGQGPELLIRYENEEAVDDSQLPKDRFSAERLKGVDSTLKIQPAELGDSAVYLCASSLEQTETQYFGPGTRLLVL.

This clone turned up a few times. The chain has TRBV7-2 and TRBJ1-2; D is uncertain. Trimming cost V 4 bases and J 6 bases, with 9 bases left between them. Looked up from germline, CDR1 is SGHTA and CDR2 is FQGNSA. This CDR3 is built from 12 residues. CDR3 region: CASSSLYDGYTF. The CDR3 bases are TGTGCCAGCAGCTCGCTGTACGATGGCTACACCTTC.

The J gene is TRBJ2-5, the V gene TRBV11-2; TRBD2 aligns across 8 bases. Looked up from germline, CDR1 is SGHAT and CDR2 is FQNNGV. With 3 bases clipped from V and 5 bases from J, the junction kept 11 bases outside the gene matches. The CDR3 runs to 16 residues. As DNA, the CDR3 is TGTGCCAGCAGCTTCGGGGGGGGCAATCAAATGGAGACCCAGTACTTC. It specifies CASSFGGGNQMETQYF.

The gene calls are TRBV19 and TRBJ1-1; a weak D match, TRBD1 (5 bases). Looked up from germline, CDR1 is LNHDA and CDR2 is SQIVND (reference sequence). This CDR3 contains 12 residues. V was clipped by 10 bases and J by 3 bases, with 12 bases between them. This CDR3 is CAKGRVDTEAFF. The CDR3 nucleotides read TGTGCCAAGGGCAGGGTCGACACTGAAGCTTTCTTT.

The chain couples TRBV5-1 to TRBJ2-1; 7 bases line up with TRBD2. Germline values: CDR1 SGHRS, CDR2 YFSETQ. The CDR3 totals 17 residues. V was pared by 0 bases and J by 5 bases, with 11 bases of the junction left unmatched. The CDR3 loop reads CASSLVGGWTSNNEQFF. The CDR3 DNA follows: TGCGCCAGCAGCTTGGTGGGGGGGTGGACCTCAAACAATGAGCAGTTCTTC.

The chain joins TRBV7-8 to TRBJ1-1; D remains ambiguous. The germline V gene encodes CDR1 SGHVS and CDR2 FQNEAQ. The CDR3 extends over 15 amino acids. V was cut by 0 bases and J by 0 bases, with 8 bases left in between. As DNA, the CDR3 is TGTGCCAGCAGCTTAGCGAACGCGTTGAACACTGAAGCTTTCTTT. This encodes CASSLANALNTEAFF.

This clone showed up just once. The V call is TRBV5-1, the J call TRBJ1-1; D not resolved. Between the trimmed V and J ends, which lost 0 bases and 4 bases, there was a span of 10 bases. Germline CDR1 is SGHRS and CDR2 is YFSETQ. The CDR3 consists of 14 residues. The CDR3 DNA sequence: TGCGCCAGCAGCTTGGTTTATACCGGCACTGAAGCTTTCTTT. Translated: CASSLVYTGTEAFF.

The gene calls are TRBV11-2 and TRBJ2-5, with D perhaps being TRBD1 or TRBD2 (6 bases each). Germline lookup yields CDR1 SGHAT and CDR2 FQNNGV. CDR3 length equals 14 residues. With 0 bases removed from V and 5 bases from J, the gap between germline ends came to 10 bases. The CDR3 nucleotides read TGTGCCAGCAGCTTAGACACAGGGAGGGAGACCCAGTACTTC. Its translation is CASSLDTGRETQYF.

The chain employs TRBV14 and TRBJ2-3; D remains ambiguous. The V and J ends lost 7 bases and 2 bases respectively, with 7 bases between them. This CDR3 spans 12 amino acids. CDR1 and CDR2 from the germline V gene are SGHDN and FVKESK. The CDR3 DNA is TGTGCCAGCAAAGGCAACACAGATACGCAGTATTTT. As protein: CASKGNTDTQYF. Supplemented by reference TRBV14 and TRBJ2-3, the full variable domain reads EAGVTQFPSHSVIEKGQTVTLRCDPISGHDNLYWYRRVMGKEIKFLLHFVKESKQDESGMPNNRFLAERTGGTYSTLKVQPAELEDSGVYFCASKGNTDTQYFGPGTRLTVL.

CDR3 coding DNA: TGTGCCAGCAGTTCCAAGAGATTCATGAACACTGAAGCTTTCTTT. Its translation: CASSSKRFMNTEAFF. The J gene is TRBJ1-1, the V gene TRBV27; D gene ambiguous. V lost 4 bases and J 0 bases, leaving 12 bases between the germline ends. Germline V gene lookup returns CDR1 MNHEY and CDR2 SMNVEV (reference sequence). This CDR3 has 15 amino acids.

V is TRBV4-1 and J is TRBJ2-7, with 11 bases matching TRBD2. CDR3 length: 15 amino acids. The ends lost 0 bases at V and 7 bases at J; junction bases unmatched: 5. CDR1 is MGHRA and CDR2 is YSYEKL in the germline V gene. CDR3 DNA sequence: TGCGCCAGCAGCCAAGAAGCACTAGCGGGGGTTGAGCAGTACTTC. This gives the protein CASSQEALAGVEQYF.